This T cell receptor beta chain was found in a study of T cells in narcolepsy. At the level of the study: Patients with NT1 or NT2 and healthy control donors were enrolled.

Notes on this clone: Its target is not known.

Assay: immunoSEQ multiplex PCR; the TCRdb copy retains only in-frame clones and omits some. The sample lists about 41,000 clones, more than 70% occurring once. V lost 6 bases to trimming and J lost 6 bases; unmatched junction nucleotides: 6. Looked up from germline, CDR1 is SNHLY and CDR2 is FYNNEI. This CDR3 contains 13 residues. Study-level points and caveats: No autoreactive T cell clone sequences appeared in some memory CD4+ repertoires. Autoreactive HCRT-specific and TRIB2-specific clonotypes were marked in same-patient CSF-versus-blood CD4+ comparisons. Blood of same and different patients, but not healthy controls, reportedly held recurring autoreactive clonotypes.

This TCR was recovered from a human donor with narcolepsy. The chain recombines TRBV2 with TRBJ2-7; 9 positions agree with TRBD1. Sequencing was carried out using CD45RA- memory CD4+ T cells from PBMCs. Here the CDR3 DNA reads TGTGCCAGCAGGAAGGGACAGGGAGGCGAGCAGTACTTC. Residues: CASRKGQGGEQYF.